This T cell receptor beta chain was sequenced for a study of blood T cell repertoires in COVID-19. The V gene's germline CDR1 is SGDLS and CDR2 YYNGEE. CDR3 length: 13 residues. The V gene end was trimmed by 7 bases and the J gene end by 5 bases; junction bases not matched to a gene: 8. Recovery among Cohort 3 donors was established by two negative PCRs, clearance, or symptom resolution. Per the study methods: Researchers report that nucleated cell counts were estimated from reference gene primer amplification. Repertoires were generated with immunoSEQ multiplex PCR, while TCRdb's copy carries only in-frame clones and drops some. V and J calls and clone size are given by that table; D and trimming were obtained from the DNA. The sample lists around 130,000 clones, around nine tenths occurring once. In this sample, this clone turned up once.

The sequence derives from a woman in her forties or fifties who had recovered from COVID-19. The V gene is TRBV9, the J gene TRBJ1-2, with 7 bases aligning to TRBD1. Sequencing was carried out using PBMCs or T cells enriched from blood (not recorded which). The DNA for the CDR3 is TGTGCCAGCGGGGCACAGGGGCCTTATGGCTACACCTTC. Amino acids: CASGAQGPYGYTF.